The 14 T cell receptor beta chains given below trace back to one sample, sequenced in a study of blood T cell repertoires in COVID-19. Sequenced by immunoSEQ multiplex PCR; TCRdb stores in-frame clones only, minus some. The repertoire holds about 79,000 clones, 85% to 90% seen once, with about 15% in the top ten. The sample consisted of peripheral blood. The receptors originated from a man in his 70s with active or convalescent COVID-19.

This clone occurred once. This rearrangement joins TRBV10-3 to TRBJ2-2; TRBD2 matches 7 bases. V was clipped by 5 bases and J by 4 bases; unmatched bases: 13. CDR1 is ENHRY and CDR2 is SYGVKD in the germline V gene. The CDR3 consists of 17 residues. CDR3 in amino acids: CAISRNPGGSGTGELFF. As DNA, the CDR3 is TGTGCCATCAGTCGGAACCCCGGCGGGAGTGGCACCGGGGAGCTGTTTTTT.

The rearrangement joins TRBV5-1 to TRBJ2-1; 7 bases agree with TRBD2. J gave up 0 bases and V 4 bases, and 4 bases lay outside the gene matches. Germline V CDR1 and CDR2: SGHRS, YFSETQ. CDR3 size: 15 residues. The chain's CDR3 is CASSVTGGSYNEQFF. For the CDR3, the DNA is TGCGCCAGCAGCGTGACGGGGGGCTCCTACAATGAGCAGTTCTTC.

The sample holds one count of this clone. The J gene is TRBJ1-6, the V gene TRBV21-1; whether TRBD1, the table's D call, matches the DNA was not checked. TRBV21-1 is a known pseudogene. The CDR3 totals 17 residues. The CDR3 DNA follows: TGTGCCAGCACCATACCGGGACAGGGGTTTAATAATTCACCCCTCCACTTT. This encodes CASTIPGQGFNNSPLHF.

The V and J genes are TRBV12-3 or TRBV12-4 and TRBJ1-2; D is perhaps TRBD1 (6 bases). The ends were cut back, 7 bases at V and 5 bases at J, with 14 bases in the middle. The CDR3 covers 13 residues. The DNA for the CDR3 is TGTGCCAGCACCGTAACAGGGTTGTATGGCTACACCTTC. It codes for CASTVTGLYGYTF.

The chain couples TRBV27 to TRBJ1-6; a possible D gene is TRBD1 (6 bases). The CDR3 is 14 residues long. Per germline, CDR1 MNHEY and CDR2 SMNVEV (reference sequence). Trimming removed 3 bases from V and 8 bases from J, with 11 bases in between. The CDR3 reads CASSFRQGYSPLHF. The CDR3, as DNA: TGTGCCAGCAGTTTTCGCCAGGGGTATTCACCCCTCCACTTT.

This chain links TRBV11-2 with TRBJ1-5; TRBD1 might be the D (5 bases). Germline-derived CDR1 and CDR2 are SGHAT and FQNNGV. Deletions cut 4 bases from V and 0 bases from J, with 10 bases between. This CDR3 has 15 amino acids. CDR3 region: CASSSGHYSNQPQHF. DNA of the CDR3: TGTGCCAGCAGCTCAGGACACTATAGCAATCAGCCCCAGCATTTT. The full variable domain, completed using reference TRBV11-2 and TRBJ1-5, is EAGVAQSPRYKIIEKRQSVAFWCNPISGHATLYWYQQILGQGPKLLIQFQNNGVVDDSQLPKDRFSAERLKGVDSTLKIQPAKLEDSAVYLCASSSGHYSNQPQHFGDGTRLSIL.

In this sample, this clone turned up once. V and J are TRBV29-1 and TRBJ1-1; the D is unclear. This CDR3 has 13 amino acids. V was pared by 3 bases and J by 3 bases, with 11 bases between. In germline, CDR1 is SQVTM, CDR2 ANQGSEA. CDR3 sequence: CSVERNGDTEAFF. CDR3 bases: TGCAGCGTTGAGAGGAACGGGGACACTGAAGCTTTCTTT.

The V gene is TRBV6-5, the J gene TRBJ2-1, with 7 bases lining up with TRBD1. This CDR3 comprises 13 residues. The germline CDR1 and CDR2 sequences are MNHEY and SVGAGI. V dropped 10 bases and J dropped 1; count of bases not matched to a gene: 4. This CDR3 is CATETGSYNEQFF. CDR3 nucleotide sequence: TGTGCCACAGAGACAGGGTCCTACAATGAGCAGTTCTTC.

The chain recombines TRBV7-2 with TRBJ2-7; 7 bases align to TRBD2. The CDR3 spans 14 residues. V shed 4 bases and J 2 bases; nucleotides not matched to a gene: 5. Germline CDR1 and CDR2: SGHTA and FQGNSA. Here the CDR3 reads CASSSTSAAYEQYF. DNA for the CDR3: TGTGCCAGCAGCTCAACTAGCGCAGCCTACGAGCAGTACTTC.

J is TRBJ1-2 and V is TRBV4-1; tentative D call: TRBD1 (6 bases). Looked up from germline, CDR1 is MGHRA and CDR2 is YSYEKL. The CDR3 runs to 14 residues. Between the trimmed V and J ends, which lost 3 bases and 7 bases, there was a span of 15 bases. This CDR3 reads CASSQNSQGFGYTF. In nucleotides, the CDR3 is TGCGCCAGCAGCCAGAACTCCCAGGGGTTTGGCTACACCTTC.

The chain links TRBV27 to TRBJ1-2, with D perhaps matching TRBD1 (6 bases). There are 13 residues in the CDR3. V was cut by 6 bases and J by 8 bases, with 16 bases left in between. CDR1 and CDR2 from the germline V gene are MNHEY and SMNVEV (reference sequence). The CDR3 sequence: CASSLRGSWGYTF. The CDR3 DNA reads TGTGCCAGCAGCTTGAGGGGGTCCTGGGGCTACACCTTC.

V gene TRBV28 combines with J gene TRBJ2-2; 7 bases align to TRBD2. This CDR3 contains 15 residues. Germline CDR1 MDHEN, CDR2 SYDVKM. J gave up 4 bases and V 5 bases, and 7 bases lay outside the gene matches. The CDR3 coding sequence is TGTGCCAGCAGTAAAGCGGGATACGGCACCGGGGAGCTGTTTTTT. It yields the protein CASSKAGYGTGELFF.

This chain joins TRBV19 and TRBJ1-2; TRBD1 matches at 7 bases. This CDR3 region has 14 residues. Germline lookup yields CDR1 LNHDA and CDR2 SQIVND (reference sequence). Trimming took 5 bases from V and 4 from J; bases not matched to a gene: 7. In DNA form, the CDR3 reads TGTGCCAGTAGTCCCCAGGGGGGTGGCTATGGCTACACCTTC. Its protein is CASSPQGGGYGYTF. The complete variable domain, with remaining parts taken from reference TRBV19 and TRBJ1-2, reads DGGITQSPKYLFRKEGQNVTLSCEQNLNHDAMYWYRQDPGQGLRLIYYSQIVNDFQKGDIAEGYSVSREKKESFPLTVTSAQKNPTAFYLCASSPQGGGYGYTFGSGTRLTVV.

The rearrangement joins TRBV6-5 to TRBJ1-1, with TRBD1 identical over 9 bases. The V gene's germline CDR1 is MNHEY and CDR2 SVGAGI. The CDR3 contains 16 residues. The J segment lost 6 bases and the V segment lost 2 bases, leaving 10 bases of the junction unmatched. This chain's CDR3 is CASSYAPGTGFPEAFF. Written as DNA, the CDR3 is TGTGCCAGCAGTTACGCGCCGGGGACAGGGTTTCCTGAAGCTTTCTTT.